One sample yielded the 22 T cell receptor beta chains listed below, sequenced in a study of T cells expressing NK-cell markers. TCRdb re-called the 5' RACE reads and gives one entry per CDR3 protein, without DNA. This sample's table has 20,000 to 25,000 distinct CDR3 sequences. The sample taken for sequencing was blood T cells: a sorted CD56 or NKG2C T cell subset, CD4+ or CD8+ T cells, or bulk PBMC T cells (not recorded which). The receptor source for this set is a man aged 18 to 69 in good health.

CDR3 sequence reads: CASTNTRAGEEAFF. The chain recombines TRBV11-2 with TRBJ1-1; absent DNA, TCRdb's TRBD1 call cannot be checked. CDR3 length: 14 residues. CDR1 is SGHAT, CDR2 FQNNGV, per germline.

This rearrangement joins TRBV5-1 to TRBJ2-2. This CDR3 has 15 amino acids. Germline V CDR1 and CDR2: SGHRS, YFSETQ. CDR3 protein: CASSVLDSNTGELFF.

This sequence joins TRBV7-9 and TRBJ1-6. The CDR3 has 14 residues. Germline CDR1 reads SEHNR; CDR2 reads FQNEAQ (reference sequence). CDR3 protein: CASSSGTANSPLHF.

This chain's CDR3 is CSARVGTSGTDTQYF. The chain links TRBV20-1 to TRBJ2-3; TCRdb's D call of TRBD2 is untestable without DNA. The CDR3 sequence is 15 residues long. Germline V gene sequence: CDR1 DFQATT, CDR2 SNEGSKA (reference sequence).

The V gene is TRBV20-1, the J gene TRBJ1-5. The CDR3 has 13 residues. The germline gives CDR1 DFQATT, CDR2 SNEGSKA (reference sequence). The chain's CDR3 is CSARGPSNQPQHF.

V is TRBV7-6 and J is TRBJ2-5; TCRdb calls TRBD1, which cannot be checked without DNA. This CDR3 comprises 15 residues. Germline V gene lookup returns CDR1 SGHVS and CDR2 FNYEAQ. The CDR3 region is CASSLAKGGQETQYF.

The CDR3 loop reads CSAGFGAGYQETQYF. This sequence joins TRBV20-1 and TRBJ2-5; with no DNA, the TCRdb D assignment of TRBD2 cannot be verified. Germline CDR1 is DFQATT and CDR2 is SNEGSKA (reference sequence). The CDR3 has 15 residues.

This rearrangement joins TRBV10-3 to TRBJ2-4; TCRdb's D gene call, TRBD2, goes unchecked for lack of DNA. The CDR3 has 15 residues. CDR1 and CDR2 from the germline V gene are ENHRY and SYGVKD. The CDR3 protein is CAISASGEAKNIQYF.

J is TRBJ2-2 and V is TRBV20-1; TCRdb lists TRBD2, though no DNA is available to test this call. The CDR3 loop spans 14 amino acids. Germline-derived CDR1 and CDR2 are DFQATT and SNEGSKA (reference sequence). CDR3 in amino acids: CSAGRGRRAGELFF.

V is TRBV10-3 and J is TRBJ2-3; TCRdb designates TRBD2, a call that cannot be tested without DNA. The germline gives CDR1 ENHRY, CDR2 SYGVKD. CDR3 length equals 14 residues. The CDR3 reads CAARLASSTDTQYF.

The chain couples TRBV2 to TRBJ2-7. This CDR3 is built from 11 residues. CDR1 and CDR2 (germline): SNHLY, FYNNEI. The CDR3 protein is CASKRIGEQYF.

The gene calls are TRBV10-3 and TRBJ2-4. The CDR3 is 19 residues long. CDR1 and CDR2 (germline): ENHRY, SYGVKD. The CDR3 sequence is CATSSQVNSRGSRMNIQYF.

This chain joins TRBV3-1 and TRBJ1-1; TCRdb calls TRBD1, which cannot be checked without DNA. Looked up from germline, CDR1 is LGHDT and CDR2 is YNNKEL (reference sequence). The CDR3 consists of 17 residues. CDR3 loop: CASSQVRGRNGATEAFF.

The chain has TRBV4-3 and TRBJ1-2. CDR1 and CDR2 from the germline V gene are LGHNA and YSLEER. This CDR3 has 14 amino acids. CDR3 loop: CASSQGTTMDGYTF.

The genes are TRBV2 and TRBJ2-7. Per germline, CDR1 SNHLY and CDR2 FYNNEI. The length of the CDR3 is 11 residues. The CDR3 protein is CASNGFGEQYF.

The chain uses TRBV6-2 or TRBV6-3 and TRBJ2-7. The CDR3 extends over 13 amino acids. Germline V gene sequence: CDR1 MNHEY, CDR2 SVGEGT. This CDR3 is CASSHDKHYEQYF.

The chain uses TRBV5-1 and TRBJ1-6. CDR3 length equals 18 residues. Germline loops: CDR1 SGHRS, CDR2 YFSETQ. The CDR3 protein is CASSRRALRGDYNSPLHF.

The chain employs TRBV29-1 and TRBJ2-2; the D call of TRBD1 rests on TCRdb alone, since no DNA is present to check it. Germline V gene data show CDR1 as SQVTM and CDR2 as ANQGSEA. This CDR3 contains 14 residues. CDR3 region: CSAMRQSSTGELFF.

V and J are TRBV15 and TRBJ1-2. Looked up from germline, CDR1 is LNHNV and CDR2 is YYDKDF (reference sequence). The CDR3 is made up of 13 amino acids. This CDR3 reads CATSRDLTEGYTF. The variable domain in full, completed from reference TRBV15 and TRBJ1-2, reads DAMVIQNPRYQVTQFGKPVTLSCSQTLNHNVMYWYQQKSSQAPKLLFHYYDKDFNNEADTPDNFQSRRPNTSFCFLDIRSPGLGDTAMYLCATSRDLTEGYTFGSGTRLTVV.

The rearrangement links TRBV20-1 to TRBJ2-1. Germline CDR1 is DFQATT and CDR2 is SNEGSKA (reference sequence). The CDR3 consists of 13 residues. This CDR3 is CSANIRLNNEQFF.

V gene TRBV19 combines with J gene TRBJ2-1; the D gene TCRdb calls, TRBD2, cannot be checked with no DNA. CDR1 and CDR2 (germline): LNHDA, SQIVND (reference sequence). CDR3 size: 15 residues. CDR3 sequence: CASSTSGRRYNEQFF.

The CDR3 sequence is CASSSFSGSSYNEQFF. The chain is built from TRBV6-2 or TRBV6-3 and TRBJ2-1; as DNA is missing, the TRBD2 call by TCRdb cannot be tested. CDR1 and CDR2 (germline): MNHEY, SVGEGT. This CDR3 has 16 amino acids.